The T cell receptor (beta chain) described here comes from a study of T cells expressing NK-cell markers. As for this clonotype: Its target is not known.

Findings of the study overall: Dominance of the CD3+CD56-NKG2C+ fraction by these clonotypes also held in several donors. Roughly six donors showed dominant NKG2C+ clonotypes comprising about 1.0-7.0% of their CD8+ T cells.

TCRdb re-called the 5' RACE reads, yielding one record per CDR3 amino acid sequence without DNA. The table lists about 390,000 distinct CDR3 sequences, with about 10% in the top ten. The CDR3 has 12 residues. CDR1 is MNHEY, CDR2 SMNVEV, per germline (reference sequence). Sequencing was performed on blood T cells: a sorted CD56 or NKG2C T cell subset, CD4+ or CD8+ T cells, or bulk PBMC T cells (not recorded which). The sequence was obtained from a woman in her forties or fifties in good health. The chain recombines TRBV27 with TRBJ1-2; TCRdb's assignment of TRBD1 cannot be checked, as there is no DNA. This CDR3 reads CASSSRDDRYTF.